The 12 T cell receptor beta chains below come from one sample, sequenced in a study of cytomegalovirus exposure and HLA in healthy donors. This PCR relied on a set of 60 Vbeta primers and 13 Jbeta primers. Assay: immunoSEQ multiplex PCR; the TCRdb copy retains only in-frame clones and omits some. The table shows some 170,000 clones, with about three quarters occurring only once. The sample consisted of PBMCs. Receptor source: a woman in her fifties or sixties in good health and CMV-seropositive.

CDR3 DNA: TGTGCCAGCAGCTTTTCGGGGGGAGGGAACACTGAAGCTTTCTTT. This encodes CASSFSGGGNTEAFF. The chain recombines TRBV7-6 with TRBJ1-1; TRBD1 might be the D (5 bases). Germline loops: CDR1 SGHVS, CDR2 FNYEAQ. The CDR3 totals 15 residues. V was cut by 3 bases and J by 1 base, with 12 bases left in between. Looking up the rest from reference TRBV7-6 and TRBJ1-1 gives the full variable domain: GAGVSQSPRYKVTKRGQDVALRCDPISGHVSLYWYRQALGQGPEFLTYFNYEAQQDKSGLPNDRFSAERPEGSISTLTIQRTEQRDSAMYRCASSFSGGGNTEAFFGQGTRLTVV.

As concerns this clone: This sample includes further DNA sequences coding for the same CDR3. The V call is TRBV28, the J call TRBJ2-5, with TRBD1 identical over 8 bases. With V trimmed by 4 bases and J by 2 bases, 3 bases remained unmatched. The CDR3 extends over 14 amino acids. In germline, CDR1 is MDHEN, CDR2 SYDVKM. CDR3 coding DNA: TGTGCCAGCAGTTCAGGACAGGGTCAAGAGACCCAGTACTTC. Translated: CASSSGQGQETQYF.

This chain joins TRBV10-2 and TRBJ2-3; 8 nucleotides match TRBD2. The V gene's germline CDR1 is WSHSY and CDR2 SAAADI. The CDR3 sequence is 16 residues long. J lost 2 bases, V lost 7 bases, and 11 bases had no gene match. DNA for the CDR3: TGCGCCAGCACTTTTGGCAGCGGGGGAGTCACAGATACGCAGTATTTT. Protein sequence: CASTFGSGGVTDTQYF.

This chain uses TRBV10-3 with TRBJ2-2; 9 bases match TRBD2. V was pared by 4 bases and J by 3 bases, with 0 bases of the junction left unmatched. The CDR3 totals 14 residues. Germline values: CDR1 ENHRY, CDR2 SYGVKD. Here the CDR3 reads CAISVAGDTGELFF. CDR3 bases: TGTGCCATCAGTGTAGCGGGAGACACCGGGGAGCTGTTTTTT.

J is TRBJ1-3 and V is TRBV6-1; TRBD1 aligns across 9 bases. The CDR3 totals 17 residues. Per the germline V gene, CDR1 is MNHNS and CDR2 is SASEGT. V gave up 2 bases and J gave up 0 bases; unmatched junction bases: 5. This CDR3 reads CASSERTGALSGNTIYF. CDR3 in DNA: TGTGCCAGCAGTGAACGGACAGGGGCACTCTCTGGAAACACCATATATTTT.

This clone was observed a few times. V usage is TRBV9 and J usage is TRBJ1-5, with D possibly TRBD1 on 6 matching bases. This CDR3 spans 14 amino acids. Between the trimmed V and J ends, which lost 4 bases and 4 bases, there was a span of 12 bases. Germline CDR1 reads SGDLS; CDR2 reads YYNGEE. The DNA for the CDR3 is TGTGCCAGCAGCTCCCGGGACAATAATCAGCCCCAGCATTTT. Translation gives CASSSRDNNQPQHF.

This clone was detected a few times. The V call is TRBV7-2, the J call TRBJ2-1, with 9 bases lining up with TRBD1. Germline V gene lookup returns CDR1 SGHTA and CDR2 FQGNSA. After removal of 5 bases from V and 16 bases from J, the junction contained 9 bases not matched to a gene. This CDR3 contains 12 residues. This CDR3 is CASSTYRGLVFF. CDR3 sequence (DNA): TGTGCCAGCAGCACCTACAGGGGGCTCGTCTTCTTC.

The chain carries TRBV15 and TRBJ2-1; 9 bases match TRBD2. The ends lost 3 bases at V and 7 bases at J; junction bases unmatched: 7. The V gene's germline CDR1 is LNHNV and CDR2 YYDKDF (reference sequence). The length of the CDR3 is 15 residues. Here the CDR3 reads CATSSGAGGNNEQFF. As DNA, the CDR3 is TGTGCCACCAGCAGTGGGGCGGGAGGGAATAATGAGCAGTTCTTC.

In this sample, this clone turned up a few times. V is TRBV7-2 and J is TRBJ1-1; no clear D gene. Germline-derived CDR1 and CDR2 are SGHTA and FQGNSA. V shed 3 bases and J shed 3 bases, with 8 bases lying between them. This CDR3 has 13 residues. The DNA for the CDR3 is TGTGCCAGCAGCTTTACAGAACACACTGAAGCTTTCTTT. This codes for CASSFTEHTEAFF. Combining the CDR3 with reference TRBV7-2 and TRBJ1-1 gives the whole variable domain GAGVSQSPSNKVTEKGKDVELRCDPISGHTALYWYRQSLGQGLEFLIYFQGNSAPDKSGLPSDRFSAERTGGSVSTLTIQRTQQEDSAVYLCASSFTEHTEAFFGQGTRLTVV.

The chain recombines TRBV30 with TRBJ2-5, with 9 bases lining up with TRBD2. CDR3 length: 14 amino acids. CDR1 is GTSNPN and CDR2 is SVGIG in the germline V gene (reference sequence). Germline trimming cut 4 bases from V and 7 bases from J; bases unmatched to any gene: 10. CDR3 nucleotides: TGTGCCTGGAAGGTGGCGGGAGGGCCGGGGACCCAGTACTTC. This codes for CAWKVAGGPGTQYF.

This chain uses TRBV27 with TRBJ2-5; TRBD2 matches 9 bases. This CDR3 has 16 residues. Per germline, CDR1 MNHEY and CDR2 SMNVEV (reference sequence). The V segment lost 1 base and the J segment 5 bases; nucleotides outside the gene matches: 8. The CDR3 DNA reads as TGTGCCAGCAGTTTATTTCTAGCGGGAAACAGGGAGACCCAGTACTTC. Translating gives CASSLFLAGNRETQYF.

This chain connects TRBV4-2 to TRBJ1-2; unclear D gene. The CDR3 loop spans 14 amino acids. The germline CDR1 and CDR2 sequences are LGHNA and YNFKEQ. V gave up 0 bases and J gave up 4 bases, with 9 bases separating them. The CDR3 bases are TGTGCCAGCAGCCAAGATACAGCCTCCTATGGCTACACCTTC. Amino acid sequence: CASSQDTASYGYTF.